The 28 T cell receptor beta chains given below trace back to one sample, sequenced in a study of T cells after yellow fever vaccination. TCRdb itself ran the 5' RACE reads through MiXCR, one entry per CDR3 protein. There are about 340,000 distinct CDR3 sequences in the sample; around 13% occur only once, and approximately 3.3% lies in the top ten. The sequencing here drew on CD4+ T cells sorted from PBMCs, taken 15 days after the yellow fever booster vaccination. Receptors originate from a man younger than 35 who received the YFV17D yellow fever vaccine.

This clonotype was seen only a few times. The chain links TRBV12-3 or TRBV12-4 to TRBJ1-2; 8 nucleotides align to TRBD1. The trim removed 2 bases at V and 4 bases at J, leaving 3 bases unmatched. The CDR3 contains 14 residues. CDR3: CASSLPGGGYGYTF. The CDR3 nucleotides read TGTGCCAGCAGTTTACCAGGGGGCGGCTATGGCTACACCTTC.

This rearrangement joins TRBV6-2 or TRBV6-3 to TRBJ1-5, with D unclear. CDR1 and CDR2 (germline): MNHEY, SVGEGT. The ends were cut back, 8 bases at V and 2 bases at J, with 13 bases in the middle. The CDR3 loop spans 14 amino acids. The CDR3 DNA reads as TGTGCCAGCCGGCAGACTCAGGGCAATCAGCCCCAGCATTTT. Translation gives CASRQTQGNQPQHF.

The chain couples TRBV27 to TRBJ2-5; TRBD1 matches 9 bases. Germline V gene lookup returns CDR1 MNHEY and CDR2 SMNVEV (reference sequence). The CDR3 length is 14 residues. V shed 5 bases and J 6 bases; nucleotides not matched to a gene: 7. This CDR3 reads CASSTDRGLQTQYF. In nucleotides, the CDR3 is TGTGCCAGCAGTACGGACAGGGGCTTACAGACCCAGTACTTC.

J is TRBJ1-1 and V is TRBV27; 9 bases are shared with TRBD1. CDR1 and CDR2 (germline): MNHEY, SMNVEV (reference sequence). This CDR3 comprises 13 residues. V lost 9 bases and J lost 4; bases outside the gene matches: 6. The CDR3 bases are TGTGCCAGTCGGAGACAGGGGGTCACTGAAGCTTTCTTT. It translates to CASRRQGVTEAFF.

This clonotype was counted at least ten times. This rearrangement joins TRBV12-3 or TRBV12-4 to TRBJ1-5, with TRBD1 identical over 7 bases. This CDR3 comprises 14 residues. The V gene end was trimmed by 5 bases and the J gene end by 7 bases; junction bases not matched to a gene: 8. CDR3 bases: TGTGCCAGCAGTGTGGACAGGTCCGACCAGCCCCAGCATTTT. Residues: CASSVDRSDQPQHF.

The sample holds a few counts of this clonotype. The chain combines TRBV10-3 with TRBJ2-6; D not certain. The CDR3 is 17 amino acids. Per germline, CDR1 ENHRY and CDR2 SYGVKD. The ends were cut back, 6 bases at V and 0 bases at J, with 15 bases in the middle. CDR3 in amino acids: CAISPEGMSSGANVLTF. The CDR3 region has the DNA TGTGCCATCAGCCCCGAAGGGATGAGCTCTGGGGCCAACGTCCTGACTTTC.

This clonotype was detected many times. CDR3 nucleotide sequence: TGTGCCAGCAGCTTAGCCCCCAGCCACACCGGGGAGCTGTTTTTT. It translates to CASSLAPSHTGELFF. The chain uses TRBV7-2 and TRBJ2-2, with no clear D. The germline gives CDR1 SGHTA, CDR2 FQGNSA. CDR3 length: 15 amino acids. V was trimmed by 0 bases and J by 3 bases, leaving 8 bases between them.

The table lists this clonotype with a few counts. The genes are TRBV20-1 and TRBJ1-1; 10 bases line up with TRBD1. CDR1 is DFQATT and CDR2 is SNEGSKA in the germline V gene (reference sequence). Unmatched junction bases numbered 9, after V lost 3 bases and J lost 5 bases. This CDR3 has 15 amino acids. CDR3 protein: CSASPATGGRTEAFF. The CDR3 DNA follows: TGCAGTGCTAGTCCCGCGACAGGGGGCCGAACTGAAGCTTTCTTT.

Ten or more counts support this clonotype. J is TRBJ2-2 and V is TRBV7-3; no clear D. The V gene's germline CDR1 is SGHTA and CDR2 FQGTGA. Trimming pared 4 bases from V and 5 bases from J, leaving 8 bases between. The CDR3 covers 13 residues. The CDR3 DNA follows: TGTGCCAGCAGCTCCGGGTGGACCGGGGAGCTGTTTTTT. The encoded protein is CASSSGWTGELFF.

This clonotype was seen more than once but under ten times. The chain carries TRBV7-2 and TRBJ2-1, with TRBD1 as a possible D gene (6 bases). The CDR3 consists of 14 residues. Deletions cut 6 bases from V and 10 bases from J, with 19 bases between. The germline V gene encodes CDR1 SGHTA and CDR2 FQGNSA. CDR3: CASRQQGVRREQFF. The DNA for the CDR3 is TGTGCCAGCAGGCAACAGGGAGTCCGCCGAGAGCAGTTCTTC.

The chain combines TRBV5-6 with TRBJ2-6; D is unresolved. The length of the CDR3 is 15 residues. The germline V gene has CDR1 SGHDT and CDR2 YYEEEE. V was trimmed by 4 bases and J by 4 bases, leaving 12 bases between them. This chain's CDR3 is CASSPEREGANVLTF. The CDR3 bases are TGTGCCAGCAGCCCGGAGCGAGAGGGGGCCAACGTCCTGACTTTC.

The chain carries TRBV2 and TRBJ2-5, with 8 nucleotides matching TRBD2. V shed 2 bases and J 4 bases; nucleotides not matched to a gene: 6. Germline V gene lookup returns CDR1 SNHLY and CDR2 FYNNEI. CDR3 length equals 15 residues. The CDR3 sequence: CASSERLASRETQYF. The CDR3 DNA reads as TGTGCCAGCAGTGAACGACTAGCGTCCCGAGAGACCCAGTACTTC. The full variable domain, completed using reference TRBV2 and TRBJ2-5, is EPEVTQTPSHQVTQMGQEVILRCVPISNHLYFYWYRQILGQKVEFLVSFYNNEISEKSEIFDDQFSVERPDGSNFTLKIRSTKLEDSAMYFCASSERLASRETQYFGPGTRLLVL.

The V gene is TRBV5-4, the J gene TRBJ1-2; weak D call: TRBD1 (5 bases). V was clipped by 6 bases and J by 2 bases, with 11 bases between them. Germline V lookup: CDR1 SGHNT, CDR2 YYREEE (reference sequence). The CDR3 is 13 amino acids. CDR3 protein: CASIPDSNYGYTF. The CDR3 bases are TGTGCCAGCATCCCAGACAGCAACTATGGCTACACCTTC.

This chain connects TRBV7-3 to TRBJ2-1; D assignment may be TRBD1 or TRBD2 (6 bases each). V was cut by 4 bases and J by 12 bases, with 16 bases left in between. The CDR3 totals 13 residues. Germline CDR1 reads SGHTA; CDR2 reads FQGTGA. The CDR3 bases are TGTGCCAGCAGCTGGTCCCAGGAGGGGGGGCAGTTCTTC. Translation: CASSWSQEGGQFF.

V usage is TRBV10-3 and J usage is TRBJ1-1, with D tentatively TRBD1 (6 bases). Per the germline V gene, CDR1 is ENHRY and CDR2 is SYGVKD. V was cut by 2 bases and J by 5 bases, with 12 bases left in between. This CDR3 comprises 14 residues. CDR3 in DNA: TGTGCCATCAGTGAGAAAAGGGGGGAGACTGAAGCTTTCTTT. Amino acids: CAISEKRGETEAFF.

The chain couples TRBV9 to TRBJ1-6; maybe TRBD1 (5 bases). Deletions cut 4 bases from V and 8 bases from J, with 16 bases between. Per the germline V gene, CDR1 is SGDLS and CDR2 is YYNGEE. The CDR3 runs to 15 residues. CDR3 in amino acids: CASSPWGGGDSPLHF. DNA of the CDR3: TGTGCCAGCAGCCCGTGGGGGGGTGGGGATTCACCCCTCCACTTT.

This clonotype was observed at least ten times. CDR3 amino acids: CASSPLGTPANTGELFF. CDR3 bases: TGTGCCAGCAGTCCGTTGGGGACCCCCGCGAACACCGGGGAGCTGTTTTTT. The chain has TRBV4-2 and TRBJ2-2; D assignment may be TRBD1 or TRBD2 (5 bases each). Germline loops: CDR1 LGHNA, CDR2 YNFKEQ. There are 17 residues in the CDR3. V was clipped by 6 bases and J by 0 bases, with 17 bases between them.

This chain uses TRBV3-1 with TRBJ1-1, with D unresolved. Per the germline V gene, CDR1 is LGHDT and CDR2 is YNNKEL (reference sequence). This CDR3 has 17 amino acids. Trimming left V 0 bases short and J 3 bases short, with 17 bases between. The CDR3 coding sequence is TGTGCCAGCAGCCAAGACCCCTCGGCGGACGCTTACACTGAAGCTTTCTTT. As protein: CASSQDPSADAYTEAFF.

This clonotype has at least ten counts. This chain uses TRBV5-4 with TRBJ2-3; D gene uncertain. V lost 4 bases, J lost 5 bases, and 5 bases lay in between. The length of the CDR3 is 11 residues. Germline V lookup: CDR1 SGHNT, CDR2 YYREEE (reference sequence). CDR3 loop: CASSARDTQYF. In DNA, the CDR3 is TGTGCCAGCAGCGCGCGAGATACGCAGTATTTT.

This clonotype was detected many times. The CDR3 DNA is TGCAGCGTTCACGGTCTGGCGGGGGACCAAGAGACCCAGTACTTC. It encodes CSVHGLAGDQETQYF. This chain connects TRBV29-1 to TRBJ2-5, with 7 nucleotides matching TRBD2. The germline V gene has CDR1 SQVTM and CDR2 ANQGSEA. Unmatched junction bases numbered 9, after V lost 5 bases and J lost 0 bases. The CDR3 is 15 residues long.

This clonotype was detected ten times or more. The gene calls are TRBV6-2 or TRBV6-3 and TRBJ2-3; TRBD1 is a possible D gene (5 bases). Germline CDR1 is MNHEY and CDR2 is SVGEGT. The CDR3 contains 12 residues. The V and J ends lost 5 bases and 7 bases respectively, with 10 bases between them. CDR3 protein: CASSVKGHTQYF. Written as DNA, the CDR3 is TGTGCCAGCAGTGTAAAGGGGCATACGCAGTATTTT.

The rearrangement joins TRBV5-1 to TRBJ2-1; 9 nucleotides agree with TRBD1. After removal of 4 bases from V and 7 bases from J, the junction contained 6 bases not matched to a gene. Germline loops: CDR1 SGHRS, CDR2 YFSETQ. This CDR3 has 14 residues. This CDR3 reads CASSGRDRVNEQFF. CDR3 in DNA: TGCGCCAGCAGCGGGAGGGACAGGGTGAATGAGCAGTTCTTC.

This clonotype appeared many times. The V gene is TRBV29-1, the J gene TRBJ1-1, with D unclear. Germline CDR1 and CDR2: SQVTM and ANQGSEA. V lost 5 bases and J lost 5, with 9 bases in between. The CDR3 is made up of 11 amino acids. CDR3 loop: CSVRKETEAFF. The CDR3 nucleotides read TGCAGCGTTCGAAAGGAGACTGAAGCTTTCTTT.

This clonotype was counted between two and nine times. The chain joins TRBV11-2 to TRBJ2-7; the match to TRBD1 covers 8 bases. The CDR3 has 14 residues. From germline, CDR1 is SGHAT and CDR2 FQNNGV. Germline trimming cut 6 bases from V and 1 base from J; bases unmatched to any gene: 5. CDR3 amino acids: CASRGTGSSYEQYF. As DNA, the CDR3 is TGTGCCAGCAGGGGGACAGGCTCGTCCTACGAGCAGTACTTC.

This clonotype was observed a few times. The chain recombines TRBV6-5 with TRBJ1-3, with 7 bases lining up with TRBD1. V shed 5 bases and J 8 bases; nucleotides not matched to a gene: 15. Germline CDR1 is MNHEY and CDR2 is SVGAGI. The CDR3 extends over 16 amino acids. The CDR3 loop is CASSTDLTGEGHTIYF. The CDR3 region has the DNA TGTGCCAGCAGTACCGACTTAACAGGGGAGGGGCACACCATATATTTT.

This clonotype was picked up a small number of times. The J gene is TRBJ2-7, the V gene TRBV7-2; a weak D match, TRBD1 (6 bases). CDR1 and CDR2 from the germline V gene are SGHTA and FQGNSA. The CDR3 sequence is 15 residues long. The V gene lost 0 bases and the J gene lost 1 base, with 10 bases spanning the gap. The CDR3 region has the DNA TGTGCCAGCAGCTTAGCCGGCAGGGGTTCCTACGAGCAGTACGTC. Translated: CASSLAGRGSYEQYV.

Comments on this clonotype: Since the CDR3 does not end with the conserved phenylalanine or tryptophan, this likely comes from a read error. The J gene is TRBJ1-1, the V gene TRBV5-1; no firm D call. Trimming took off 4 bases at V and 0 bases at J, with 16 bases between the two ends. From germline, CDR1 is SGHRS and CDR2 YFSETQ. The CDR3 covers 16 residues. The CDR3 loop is CASSNRSWAVNTEAFS. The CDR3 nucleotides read TGCGCCAGCAGCAATCGTAGTTGGGCGGTGAACACTGAAGCTTTCTCT.

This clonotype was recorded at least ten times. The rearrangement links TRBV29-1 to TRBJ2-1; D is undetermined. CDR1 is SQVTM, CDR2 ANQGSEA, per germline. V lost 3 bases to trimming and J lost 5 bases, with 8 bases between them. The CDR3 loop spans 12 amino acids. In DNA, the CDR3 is TGCAGCGTTGATAAGATCCACAATGAGCAGTTCTTC. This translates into CSVDKIHNEQFF.